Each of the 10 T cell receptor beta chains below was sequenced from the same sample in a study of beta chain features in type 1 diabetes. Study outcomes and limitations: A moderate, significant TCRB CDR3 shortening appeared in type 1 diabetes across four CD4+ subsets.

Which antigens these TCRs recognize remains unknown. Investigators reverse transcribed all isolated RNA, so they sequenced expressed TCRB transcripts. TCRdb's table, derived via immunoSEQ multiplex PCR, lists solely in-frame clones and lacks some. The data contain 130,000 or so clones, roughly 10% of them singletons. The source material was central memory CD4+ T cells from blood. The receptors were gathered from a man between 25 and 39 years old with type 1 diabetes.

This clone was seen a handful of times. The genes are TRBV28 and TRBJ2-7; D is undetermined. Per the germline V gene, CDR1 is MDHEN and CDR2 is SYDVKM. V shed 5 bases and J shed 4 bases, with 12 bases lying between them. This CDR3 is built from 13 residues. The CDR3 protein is CASSPGLNYEQYF. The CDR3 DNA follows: TGTGCCAGCAGTCCGGGTCTGAATTACGAGCAGTACTTC.

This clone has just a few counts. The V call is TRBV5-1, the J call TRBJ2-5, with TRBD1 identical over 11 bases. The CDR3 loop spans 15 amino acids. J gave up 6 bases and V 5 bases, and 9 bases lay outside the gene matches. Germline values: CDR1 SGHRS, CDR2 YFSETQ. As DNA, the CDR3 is TGCGCCAGCAGTTACGGGACAGGGGGATACCAGACCCAGTACTTC. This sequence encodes CASSYGTGGYQTQYF.

Written as DNA, the CDR3 is TGTGCCAGTACCCGACGGGGGGGGAACGCGGGCGATGAGCAGTTCTTC. This sequence encodes CASTRRGGNAGDEQFF. The rearrangement links TRBV19 to TRBJ2-1; 8 bases line up with TRBD2. Trimming removed 7 bases from V and 8 bases from J; junction bases left unmatched: 16. The germline V gene encodes CDR1 LNHDA and CDR2 SQIVND (reference sequence). The CDR3 consists of 16 residues.

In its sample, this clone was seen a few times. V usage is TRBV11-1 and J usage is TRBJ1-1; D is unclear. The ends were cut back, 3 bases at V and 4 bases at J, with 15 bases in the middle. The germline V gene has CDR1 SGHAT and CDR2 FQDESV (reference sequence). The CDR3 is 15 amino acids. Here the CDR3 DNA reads TGTGCCAGCAGCTTGGGGAGCGCCTTTTCCACTGAAGCTTTCTTT. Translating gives CASSLGSAFSTEAFF.

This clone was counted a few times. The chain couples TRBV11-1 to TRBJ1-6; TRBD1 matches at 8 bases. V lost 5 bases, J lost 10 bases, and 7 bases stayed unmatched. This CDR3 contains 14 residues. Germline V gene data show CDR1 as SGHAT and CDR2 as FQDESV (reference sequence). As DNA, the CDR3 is TGTGCCAGCAGCCTGGGACAGGCTGGATCACCCCTCCACTTT. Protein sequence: CASSLGQAGSPLHF.

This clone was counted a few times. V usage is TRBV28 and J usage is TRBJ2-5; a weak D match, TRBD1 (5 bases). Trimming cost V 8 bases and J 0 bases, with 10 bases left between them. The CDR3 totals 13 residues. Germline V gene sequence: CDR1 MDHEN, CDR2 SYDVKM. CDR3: CASSGRYQETQYF. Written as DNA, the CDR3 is TGTGCCAGCTCAGGGCGTTACCAAGAGACCCAGTACTTC.

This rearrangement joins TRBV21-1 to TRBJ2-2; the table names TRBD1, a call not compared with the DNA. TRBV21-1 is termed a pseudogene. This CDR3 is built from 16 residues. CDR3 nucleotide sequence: TGTGCCAGCAGCAACCCCGGGACAGGGAACACCGGGGAGCTGTTTTTT. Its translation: CASSNPGTGNTGELFF.

The DNA for the CDR3 is TGCGCCAGCAGCCTACGGGACAACACTTACGAGCAGTACTTC. Its translation: CASSLRDNTYEQYF. The chain joins TRBV5-1 to TRBJ2-7, with D possibly matching TRBD1 (6 bases). Germline CDR1 reads SGHRS; CDR2 reads YFSETQ. This CDR3 is 14 amino acids long. Trimming pared 4 bases from V and 4 bases from J, leaving 15 bases between.

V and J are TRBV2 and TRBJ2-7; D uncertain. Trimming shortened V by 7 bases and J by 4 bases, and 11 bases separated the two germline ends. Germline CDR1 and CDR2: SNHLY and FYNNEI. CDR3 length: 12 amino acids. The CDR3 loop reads CASKSDGYEQYF. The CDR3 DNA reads TGTGCCAGCAAGTCCGACGGGTACGAGCAGTACTTC.

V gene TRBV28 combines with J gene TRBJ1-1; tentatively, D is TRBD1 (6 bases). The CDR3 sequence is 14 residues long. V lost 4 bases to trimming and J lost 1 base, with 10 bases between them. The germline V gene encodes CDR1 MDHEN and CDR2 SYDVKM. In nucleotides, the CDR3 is TGTGCCAGCAGTTCCGGGGACACGAACACTGAAGCTTTCTTT. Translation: CASSSGDTNTEAFF.